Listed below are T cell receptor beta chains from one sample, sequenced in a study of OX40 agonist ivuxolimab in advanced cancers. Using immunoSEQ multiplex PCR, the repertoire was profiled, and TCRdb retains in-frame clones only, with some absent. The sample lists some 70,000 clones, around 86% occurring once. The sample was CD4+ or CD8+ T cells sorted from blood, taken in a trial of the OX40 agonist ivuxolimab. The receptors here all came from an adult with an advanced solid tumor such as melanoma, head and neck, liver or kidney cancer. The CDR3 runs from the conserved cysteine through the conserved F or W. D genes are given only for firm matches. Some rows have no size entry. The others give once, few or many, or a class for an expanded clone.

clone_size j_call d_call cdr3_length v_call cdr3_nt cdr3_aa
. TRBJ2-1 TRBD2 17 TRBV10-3 TGTGCCATCAGAAGGGGACTAGCGGGAGGGCCGACCGATGAGCAGTTCTTC CAIRRGLAGGPTDEQFF
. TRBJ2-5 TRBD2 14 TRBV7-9 TGTGCCAGCGGGAGCGGGAGTTTCCAAGAGACCCAGTACTTC CASGSGSFQETQYF
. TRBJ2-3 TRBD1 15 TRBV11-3 TGTGCCAGCAGCCTAAGACAGGGGGCTGGAGATACGCAGTATTTT CASSLRQGAGDTQYF
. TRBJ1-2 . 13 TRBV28 TGTGCCAGCACTGACTCCAGGGCTAGGGGCTACACCTTC CASTDSRARGYTF
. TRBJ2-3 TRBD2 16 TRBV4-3 TGCGCCAGCAGCCAAGGGACTAGCGGGGCCACAGATACGCAGTATTTT CASSQGTSGATDTQYF
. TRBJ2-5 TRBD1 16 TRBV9 TGTGCCAGCAGCGTAGAAGGGGGACAGTACCAAGAGACCCAGTACTTC CASSVEGGQYQETQYF
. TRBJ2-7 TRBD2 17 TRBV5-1 TGCGCCAGCAGCTTTGGAATAGCGGGAGGCATCGAAGGCGAGCAGTACTTC CASSFGIAGGIEGEQYF
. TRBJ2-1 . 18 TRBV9 TGTGCCAGCAGCGTAGCCTCGGGTGAGCAGGGGCGCTTTAATGAGCAGTTCTTC CASSVASGEQGRFNEQFF
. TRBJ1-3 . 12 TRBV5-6 TGTGCCAGCAGCTTGGCCGGAAACACCATATATTTT CASSLAGNTIYF
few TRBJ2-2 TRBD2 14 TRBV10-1 TGCGCCAGCAGACTAGCGGGAGACACCGGGGAGCTGTTTTTT CASRLAGDTGELFF